This TCR beta chain was recorded in a study of T cells in Graves' hyperthyroidism and ophthalmopathy. CDR1 is LGHDT and CDR2 is YNNKEL in the germline V gene (reference sequence). This CDR3 has 13 residues. V was pared by 7 bases and J by 7 bases, with 14 bases between. Using RNA transcripts as the source, TCR beta CDR3 regions were amplified. The HTBI primer set drove a first-round RT-PCR of the TCR CDR3. TCRdb analysed the multiplex PCR reads with MiXCR anew, one entry per CDR3 protein. The sample lists 500,000 to 800,000 distinct CDR3 sequences; 14% were seen once. This clonotype was recorded a few times. This could be a read error, since a much larger clone is one nucleotide away. A patient was excluded if there was uncontrolled infection, other autoimmune disease, pregnancy or lactation. The study based diagnoses on clinical symptoms, serum thyroxine and TRAb, thyroid ultrasound and orbital computed tomography.

The chain has TRBV3-1 and TRBJ2-4, with D possibly being TRBD2 (5 bases). Sample: blood. The clonotype was recovered from a woman aged 45-60 years with Graves' ophthalmopathy. This CDR3 is CASNHRTRNIQYF. Written as DNA, the CDR3 is TGTGCCAGCAACCACCGGACTCGGAACATTCAGTACTTC.